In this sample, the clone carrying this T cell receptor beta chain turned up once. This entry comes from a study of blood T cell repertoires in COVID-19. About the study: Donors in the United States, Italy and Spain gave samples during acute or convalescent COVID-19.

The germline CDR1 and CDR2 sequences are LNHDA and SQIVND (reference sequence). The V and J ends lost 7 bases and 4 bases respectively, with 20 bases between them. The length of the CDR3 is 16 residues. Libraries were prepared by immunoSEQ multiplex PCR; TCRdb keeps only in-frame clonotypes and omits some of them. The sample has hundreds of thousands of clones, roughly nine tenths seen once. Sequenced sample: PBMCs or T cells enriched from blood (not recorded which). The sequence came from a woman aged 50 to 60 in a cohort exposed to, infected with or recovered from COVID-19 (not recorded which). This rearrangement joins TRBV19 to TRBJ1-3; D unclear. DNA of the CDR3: TGTGCCAGTACCCCTATAGGAACGGACTCCGGAAACACCATATATTTT. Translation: CASTPIGTDSGNTIYF.